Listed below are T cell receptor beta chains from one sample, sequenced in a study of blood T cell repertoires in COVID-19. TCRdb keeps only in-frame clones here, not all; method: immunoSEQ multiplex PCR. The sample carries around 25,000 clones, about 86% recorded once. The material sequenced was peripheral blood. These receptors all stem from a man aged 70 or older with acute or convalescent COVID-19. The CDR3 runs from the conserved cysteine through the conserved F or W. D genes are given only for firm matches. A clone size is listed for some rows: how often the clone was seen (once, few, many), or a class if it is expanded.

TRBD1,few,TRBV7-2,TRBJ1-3,CASSLSGGAGAGNTIYF,TGTGCCAGCAGCTTATCAGGGGGCGCCGGTGCGGGAAACACCATATATTTT
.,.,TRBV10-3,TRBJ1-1,CAISHGTRNTEAFF,TGTGCCATCAGCCACGGGACAAGGAACACTGAAGCTTTCTTT
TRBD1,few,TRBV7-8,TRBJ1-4,CASSLGTGVDEKLFF,TGTGCCAGCAGCTTAGGGACAGGGGTTGATGAAAAACTGTTTTTT
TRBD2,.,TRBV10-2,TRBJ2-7,CASSESSGGAFDEQYF,TGCGCCAGCAGTGAGTCGAGCGGGGGGGCCTTCGACGAGCAGTACTTC
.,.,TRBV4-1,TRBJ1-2,CASSQGLKYGYTF,TGCGCCAGCAGCCAAGGACTCAAGTATGGCTACACCTTC
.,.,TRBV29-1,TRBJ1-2,CSVEGPQLF,TGCAGCGTAGAGGGCCCCCAGTTGTTC
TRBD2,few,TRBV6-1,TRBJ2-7,CASSEAAGGSYEQYF,TGTGCCAGCAGTGAAGCGGCGGGGGGCTCCTACGAGCAGTACTTC
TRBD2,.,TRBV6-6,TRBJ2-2,CAVGEGITGELFF,TGTGCGGTAGGGGAGGGTATCACCGGGGAGCTGTTTTTT
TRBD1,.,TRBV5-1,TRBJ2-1,CASSERTGGSNNEQFF,TGCGCCAGCAGCGAAAGAACAGGGGGTTCTAATAATGAGCAGTTCTTC
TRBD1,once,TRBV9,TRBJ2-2,CASSEQGARLSGELFF,TGTGCCAGCAGCGAACAGGGGGCGCGTTTGTCCGGGGAGCTGTTTTTT
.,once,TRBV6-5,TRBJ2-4,CASSPREPAKNIQYF,TGTGCCAGCAGTCCTCGGGAGCCAGCCAAAAACATTCAGTACTTC
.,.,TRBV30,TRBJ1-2,CAWSGANYGYTF,TGTGCCTGGAGTGGAGCTAACTATGGCTACACCTTC
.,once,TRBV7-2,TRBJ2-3,CASSSSGLVTDTQYF,TGTGCCAGCAGCTCAAGCGGCCTAGTCACAGATACGCAGTATTTT
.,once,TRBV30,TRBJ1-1,CAWSVRGTEAFF,TGTGCCTGGAGTGTACGGGGCACTGAAGCTTTCTTT
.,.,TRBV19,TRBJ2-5,CASSDKGPKVSTETQYF,TGTGCCAGTAGTGATAAGGGGCCAAAGGTTTCGACGGAGACCCAGTACTTC
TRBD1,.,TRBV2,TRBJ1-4,CASRHRGGGEKLFF,TGTGCCAGCAGGCACAGGGGGGGAGGTGAAAAACTGTTTTTT
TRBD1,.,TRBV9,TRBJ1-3,CASSAPSGTAISGNTIYF,TGTGCCAGCAGCGCCCCCTCAGGGACAGCTATCTCTGGAAACACCATATATTTT
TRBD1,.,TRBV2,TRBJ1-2,CASSLDRGQGYGYTF,TGTGCCAGCAGTCTGGACAGGGGGCAAGGGTATGGCTACACCTTC
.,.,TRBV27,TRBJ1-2,CASSQQPGSRGYTF,TGTGCCAGCAGCCAACAGCCCGGAAGTCGTGGCTACACCTTC
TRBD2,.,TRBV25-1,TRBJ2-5,CASSSWGGGETQYF,TGTGCCAGCAGTAGTTGGGGGGGTGGGGAGACCCAGTACTTC
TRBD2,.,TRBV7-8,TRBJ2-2,CASSLTSGRPHTGELFF,TGTGCCAGCAGCTTAACTAGCGGGAGGCCCCACACCGGGGAGCTGTTTTTT
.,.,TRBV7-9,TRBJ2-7,CASSLGAGSDEQYF,TGTGCCAGCAGCTTAGGTGCGGGGTCGGACGAGCAGTACTTC
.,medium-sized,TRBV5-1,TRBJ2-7,CASSLEQSSYEQYF,TGCGCCAGCAGCTTGGAACAGAGCTCCTACGAGCAGTACTTC
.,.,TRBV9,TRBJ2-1,CASSAGAVDNEQFF,TGTGCCAGCAGTGCCGGAGCGGTTGACAATGAGCAGTTCTTC
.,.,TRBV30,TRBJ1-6,CAWSGAYSPLHF,TGTGCCTGGAGTGGGGCGTATTCACCCCTCCACTTT
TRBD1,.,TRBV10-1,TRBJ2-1,CASSPRAGGYNEQFF,TGCGCCAGCAGCCCTAGGGCAGGGGGCTACAATGAGCAGTTCTTC
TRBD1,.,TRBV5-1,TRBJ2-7,CASSSGTGTTYEQYF,TGCGCCAGCAGCTCCGGGACAGGCACAACCTACGAGCAGTACTTC
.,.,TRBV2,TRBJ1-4,CASWTRLNEKLFF,TGTGCCAGTTGGACTCGGCTTAATGAAAAACTGTTTTTT
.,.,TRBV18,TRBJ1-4,CASRKSGTTATNEKLFF,TGTGCCAGCCGGAAAAGCGGGACAACCGCAACTAATGAAAAACTGTTTTTT
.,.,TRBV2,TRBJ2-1,CASTPRGSSYNEQFF,TGTGCCAGCACTCCCCGCGGATCCTCCTACAATGAGCAGTTCTTC
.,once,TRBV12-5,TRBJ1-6,CASRGGLNSPLHF,TGTGCTAGCCGAGGGGGTCTTAATTCACCCCTCCACTTT
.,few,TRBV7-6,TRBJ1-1,CASSRGIANTEAFF,TGTGCCAGCAGCCGCGGGATAGCAAACACTGAAGCTTTCTTT
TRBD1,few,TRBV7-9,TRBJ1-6,CASSPKTGKANSPLHF,TGTGCCAGCAGCCCCAAGACAGGGAAAGCAAATTCACCCCTCCACTTT
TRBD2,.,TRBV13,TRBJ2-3,CASSLRLAGVTDTQYF,TGTGCCAGCAGCCTGCGACTAGCGGGAGTTACAGATACGCAGTATTTT
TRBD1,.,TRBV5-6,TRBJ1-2,CASSFAGTDGYTF,TGTGCCAGCAGTTTTGCCGGGACAGATGGCTACACCTTC
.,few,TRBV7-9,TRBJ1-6,CASSLGANSPLHF,TGTGCCAGCAGCTTAGGGGCTAATTCACCCCTCCACTTT
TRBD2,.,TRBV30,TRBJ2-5,CAWSAGGPRETQYF,TGTGCCTGGAGTGCGGGGGGGCCGCGGGAGACCCAGTACTTC
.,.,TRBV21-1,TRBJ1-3,CASKLRTFECSGNTIYF,TGTGCCAGCAAACTCCGGACATTCGAATGCTCTGGAAACACCATATATTTT
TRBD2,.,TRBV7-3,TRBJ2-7,CASSLASGGRIYEQYF,TGTGCCAGCAGCTTAGCCAGCGGGGGGAGGATCTACGAGCAGTACTTC
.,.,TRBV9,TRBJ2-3,CASSEPPTDTQYF,TGTGCCAGCAGCGAGCCCCCCACAGATACGCAGTATTTT
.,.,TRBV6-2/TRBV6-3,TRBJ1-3,CASSYSAGSGNTIYF,TGTGCCAGCAGTTACTCGGCAGGCTCTGGAAACACCATATATTTT
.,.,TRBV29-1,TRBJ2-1,CSILNEGYNEQFF,TGCAGCATATTGAACGAGGGATACAATGAGCAGTTCTTC
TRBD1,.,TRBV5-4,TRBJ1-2,CASSLAGTGGGSYGYTF,TGTGCCAGCAGCTTGGCCGGGACAGGGGGCGGAAGCTATGGCTACACCTTC
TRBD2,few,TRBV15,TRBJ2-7,CATSRVRGLAGGNEQYF,TGTGCCACCAGCAGAGTCCGGGGACTAGCGGGAGGAAACGAGCAGTACTTC
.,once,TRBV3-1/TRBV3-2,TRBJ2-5,CASSQDSYRGETQYF,TGTGCCAGCAGCCAGGACTCCTACCGAGGGGAGACCCAGTACTTC
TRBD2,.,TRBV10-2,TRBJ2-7,CASRLAGGGSSYEQYF,TGCGCCAGCAGACTAGCGGGAGGGGGGAGCTCCTACGAGCAGTACTTC
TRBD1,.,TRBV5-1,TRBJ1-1,CASSSGQGLTEAFF,TGCGCCAGCAGCTCCGGACAGGGCCTCACTGAAGCTTTCTTT
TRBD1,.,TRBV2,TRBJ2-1,CAREGQGGTYNEQFF,TGTGCCAGAGAGGGACAGGGAGGCACCTACAATGAGCAGTTCTTC
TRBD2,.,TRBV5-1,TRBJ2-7,CASSREGRSGTDEQYF,TGCGCCAGCAGCCGCGAGGGGAGAAGCGGGACCGACGAGCAGTACTTC
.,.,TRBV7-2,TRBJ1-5,CASSLAINQPQHF,TGTGCCAGCAGCTTAGCCATCAATCAGCCCCAGCATTTT